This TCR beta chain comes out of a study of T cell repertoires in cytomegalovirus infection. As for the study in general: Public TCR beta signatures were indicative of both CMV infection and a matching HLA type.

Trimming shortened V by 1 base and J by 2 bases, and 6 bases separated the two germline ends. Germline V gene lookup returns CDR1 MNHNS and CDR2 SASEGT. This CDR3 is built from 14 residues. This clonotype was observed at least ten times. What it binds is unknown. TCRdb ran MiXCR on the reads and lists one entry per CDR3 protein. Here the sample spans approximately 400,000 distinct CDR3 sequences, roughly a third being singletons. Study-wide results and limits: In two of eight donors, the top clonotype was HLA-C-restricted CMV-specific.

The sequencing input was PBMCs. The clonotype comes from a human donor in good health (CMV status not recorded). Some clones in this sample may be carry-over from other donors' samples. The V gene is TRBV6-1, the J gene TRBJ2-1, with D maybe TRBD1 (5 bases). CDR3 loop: CASSEGGPYNEQFF. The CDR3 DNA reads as TGTGCCAGCAGTGAAGGGGGCCCCTACAATGAGCAGTTCTTC.